These T cell receptor beta chains were read from a single sample in a study of T cells in Graves' hyperthyroidism and ophthalmopathy. TCRdb fed the multiplex PCR reads into MiXCR, producing one record per CDR3 protein. The profile shows about 510,000 distinct CDR3 sequences, 11% to 15% of them singletons. The specimen sequenced was blood. These receptors all stem from a woman aged 40 to 49 with Graves' hyperthyroidism. CDR3s leave out the opening cysteine and the closing phenylalanine or tryptophan.

J: TRBJ2-2; V: TRBV9; CDR3: ASSGQATLANTGELF
J: TRBJ2-5; V: TRBV10-3; CDR3: AISGRDRGRETQY
J: TRBJ2-3; V: TRBV28; CDR3: ASSLWGTSGSTDTQY
J: TRBJ2-5; V: TRBV7-7; CDR3: ASALGQGDEETQY
J: TRBJ2-7; V: TRBV7-9; CDR3: ASSHSSGRSYEQY
J: TRBJ2-1; V: TRBV11-3; CDR3: ASSRATSGRIEQF
J: TRBJ1-2; V: TRBV5-1; CDR3: ASSLEVYTYGYT
J: TRBJ2-5; V: TRBV6-1; CDR3: ASSGQRTGQETQY
J: TRBJ1-1; V: TRBV3-1; CDR3: ASTLAGAGSTEAF
J: TRBJ1-5; V: TRBV7-9; CDR3: ASSLGAGIAMNQPQH
J: TRBJ2-7; V: TRBV20-1; CDR3: SAIVTSGSYEQY
J: TRBJ2-7; V: TRBV7-2; CDR3: ASSSEGGEQY
J: TRBJ1-2; V: TRBV3-1; CDR3: ASSQLGTDYGYT
J: TRBJ2-7; V: TRBV7-3; CDR3: ASSLRVTRQGKAYEQY
J: TRBJ1-6; V: TRBV28; CDR3: ASSSGQGGKNSPLH
J: TRBJ2-7; V: TRBV27; CDR3: ASSTAGPYEQY
J: TRBJ1-6; V: TRBV28; CDR3: ASSPSKVTDSPLH
J: TRBJ2-2; V: TRBV18; CDR3: ASSLKGAVNTGELF
J: TRBJ2-1; V: TRBV10-3; CDR3: AISALAGNNEQF
J: TRBJ1-2; V: TRBV6-5; CDR3: ASSYSTGGDYGYT
J: TRBJ2-5; V: TRBV11-2; CDR3: ASSLQGVMETQY
J: TRBJ1-1; V: TRBV12-3/TRBV12-4; CDR3: ASRQGVSEAF
J: TRBJ2-7; V: TRBV28; CDR3: ASRSTQGAPYEQY
J: TRBJ2-7; V: TRBV6-1; CDR3: ASSGPSSGSYTYEQY
J: TRBJ2-7; V: TRBV27; CDR3: ASSSSSGTYEQY